These 26 T cell receptor beta chains originate from one sample sequenced in a study of long-term antiretroviral therapy in people with HIV (dated by TCRdb to between 2021 and 2022). The immunoSEQ hsTCRB v3.0 assay was used at survey level resolution for TRB variable region sequencing. Held by TCRdb, this immuneACCESS table contains in-frame sequences only and omits some clones. Under half of the omission traces to an unresolved V gene where checked; the cause of the rest is unknown. The sample profile shows 20,000 to 25,000 clones; around four fifths of them were found once. The ten largest account for under 4.5% of the sample. Source: unsorted PBMCs, taken 4 years after starting antiretroviral therapy. All receptors come from a man between 18 and 29 years old with HIV.

The V call is TRBV4-2, the J call TRBJ1-6; 10 nucleotides line up with TRBD1. Germline values: CDR1 LGHNA, CDR2 YNFKEQ. The CDR3 extends over 15 amino acids. The ends lost 2 bases at V and 8 bases at J; junction bases unmatched: 3. CDR3 in DNA: TGTGCCAGCAGCCAATCCGGGACAGGGGATTCACCCCTCCACTTT. It yields the protein CASSQSGTGDSPLHF.

J is TRBJ1-5 and V is TRBV7-2; a weak D match, TRBD1 (5 bases). Germline V lookup: CDR1 SGHTA, CDR2 FQGNSA. V lost 5 bases and J lost 7, with 21 bases in between. This CDR3 region has 16 residues. CDR3 nucleotides: TGTGCCAGCAGCCGGCGGTGGAAGGTCGGGGGGCAGCCCCAGCATTTT. It codes for CASSRRWKVGGQPQHF.

The V call is TRBV7-9, the J call TRBJ2-7, with 7 bases that match TRBD2. The V gene end was trimmed by 5 bases and the J gene end by 6 bases; junction bases not matched to a gene: 4. The germline V gene encodes CDR1 SEHNR and CDR2 FQNEAQ (reference sequence). The CDR3 totals 12 residues. The CDR3, as DNA: TGTGCCAGCAGCGCCGCGGGGGTCGAGCAGTACTTC. Its translation: CASSAAGVEQYF.

The CDR3 DNA reads TGCGCCAGCAGCCAAAGACAGGGATCCACAGATACGCAGTATTTT. Its translation: CASSQRQGSTDTQYF. J is TRBJ2-3 and V is TRBV4-1, with TRBD1 identical over 7 bases. The CDR3 loop spans 15 amino acids. CDR1 and CDR2 (germline): MGHRA, YSYEKL. V lost 2 bases and J lost 2; bases outside the gene matches: 4.

The rearrangement uses TRBV2 and TRBJ1-4, with TRBD1 matching over 12 bases. The junction had 14 bases not matched to a gene; V was cut back by 8 bases and J by 7 bases. This CDR3 comprises 17 residues. From germline, CDR1 is SNHLY and CDR2 FYNNEI. The CDR3 DNA is TGTGCCAGCGGTTCCGGGACAGGGGGCGGATGGGGTGAAAAACTGTTTTTT. Residues: CASGSGTGGGWGEKLFF.

This clone was observed a single time. The chain uses TRBV4-2 and TRBJ2-1, with D tentatively TRBD2 (6 bases). The germline V and J ends were trimmed by 1 base and 6 bases, with 7 bases remaining between them. Germline lookup yields CDR1 LGHNA and CDR2 YNFKEQ. CDR3 length equals 13 residues. The CDR3 loop is CASSQASANEQFF. For the CDR3, the DNA is TGTGCCAGCAGCCAAGCTAGCGCCAATGAGCAGTTCTTC.

The chain employs TRBV7-9 and TRBJ1-3, with D possibly being TRBD1 (5 bases). The CDR3 spans 16 residues. Trimming took 3 bases from V and 2 from J, leaving 14 bases between them. Germline CDR1 is SEHNR and CDR2 is FQNEAQ (reference sequence). In DNA form, the CDR3 reads TGTGCCAGCAGCTTGGGGACCCTATCGCCTGGAAACACCATATATTTT. This sequence encodes CASSLGTLSPGNTIYF.

This chain connects TRBV11-3 to TRBJ1-1; 9 bases align to TRBD1. V lost 5 bases, J lost 4 bases, and 5 bases stayed unmatched. The germline gives CDR1 SGHNT, CDR2 YENEEA. This CDR3 is built from 14 residues. CDR3 bases: TGTGCCAGCAGCCCACAGGGGGCTGGCACTGAAGCTTTCTTT. Amino acid sequence: CASSPQGAGTEAFF.

This clone was seen only once. The chain joins TRBV10-3 to TRBJ1-2; no definite D call. CDR1 is ENHRY, CDR2 SYGVKD, per germline. Trimming took 10 bases from V and 0 from J, leaving 6 bases between them. This CDR3 contains 11 residues. The chain's CDR3 is CASQANYGYTF. CDR3 in DNA: TGTGCCAGTCAAGCTAACTATGGCTACACCTTC.

This clone was picked up a small number of times. This sequence joins TRBV5-4 and TRBJ2-2; D may be TRBD1 or TRBD2 (6 bases each). Trimming removed 7 bases at V and 1 base at J, with 11 bases between. The germline V gene encodes CDR1 SGHNT and CDR2 YYREEE (reference sequence). The length of the CDR3 is 14 residues. The chain's CDR3 is CASGGTRNTGELFF. The CDR3 region has the DNA TGTGCCAGCGGCGGGACACGGAACACCGGGGAGCTGTTTTTT.

The gene calls are TRBV19 and TRBJ1-5; D uncertain. Germline assignment: CDR1 LNHDA and CDR2 SQIVND (reference sequence). This CDR3 is 15 amino acids long. V gave up 2 bases and J gave up 3 bases, with 11 bases separating them. CDR3 bases: TGTGCCAGTAGTATACTGCTGGGGTCCAATCAGCCCCAGCATTTT. It specifies CASSILLGSNQPQHF.

The rearrangement uses TRBV29-1 and TRBJ1-3; 7 nucleotides align to TRBD1. J lost 1 base, V lost 1 base, and 7 bases had no gene match. This CDR3 has 16 residues. Per germline, CDR1 SQVTM and CDR2 ANQGSEA. CDR3 nucleotides: TGCAGCGTTGAAGGTACAGGGGCGAGTTCTGGAAACACCATATATTTT. It specifies CSVEGTGASSGNTIYF.

This chain connects TRBV28 to TRBJ2-6; D remains ambiguous. Trimming took 3 bases from V and 2 from J, leaving 8 bases between them. CDR1 and CDR2 from the germline V gene are MDHEN and SYDVKM. CDR3 length: 15 residues. The CDR3 DNA sequence: TGTGCCAGCAGTTTCAGTGGTGCTGGGGCCAACGTCCTGACTTTC. This translates into CASSFSGAGANVLTF.

V gene TRBV19 combines with J gene TRBJ2-5; maybe TRBD2 (5 bases). This CDR3 spans 14 amino acids. V was pared by 10 bases and J by 2 bases, with 17 bases between. The germline V gene encodes CDR1 LNHDA and CDR2 SQIVND (reference sequence). The CDR3 reads CATSGRGPQETQYF. Written as DNA, the CDR3 is TGTGCCACCTCGGGGAGAGGACCTCAAGAGACCCAGTACTTC.

This clone was observed once. This rearrangement joins TRBV6-5 to TRBJ1-5; TRBD1 is a possible D gene (5 bases). The germline V gene encodes CDR1 MNHEY and CDR2 SVGAGI. V lost 5 bases and J 4 bases, leaving 9 bases between the germline ends. CDR3 length: 13 residues. The CDR3 DNA is TGTGCCAGCAGTCGCAGGGAAAATCAGCCCCAGCATTTT. It yields the protein CASSRRENQPQHF.

In its sample, this clone was seen a few times. The chain combines TRBV6-1 with TRBJ1-5; D remains ambiguous. The CDR3 runs to 13 residues. Trimming cost V 7 bases and J 2 bases, with 9 bases left between them. Per germline, CDR1 MNHNS and CDR2 SASEGT. The CDR3 reads CASNGLGNQPQHF. CDR3 DNA: TGTGCCAGCAACGGGCTCGGCAATCAGCCCCAGCATTTT.

This chain connects TRBV6-5 to TRBJ1-1, with D possibly TRBD1 on 5 matching bases. V dropped 0 bases and J dropped 5 bases, with 16 bases sitting between them. This CDR3 has 16 amino acids. Per germline, CDR1 MNHEY and CDR2 SVGAGI. CDR3: CASSYSNALPGTEAFF. CDR3 coding DNA: TGTGCCAGCAGTTACTCGAATGCACTGCCAGGGACTGAAGCTTTCTTT.

V and J are TRBV4-1 and TRBJ1-1, with TRBD1 identical over 9 bases. The germline CDR1 and CDR2 sequences are MGHRA and YSYEKL. After removal of 4 bases from V and 0 bases from J, the junction contained 3 bases not matched to a gene. CDR3 length: 15 amino acids. The CDR3 protein is CASSPRQGVNTEAFF. CDR3 DNA sequence: TGCGCCAGCAGCCCGAGACAGGGGGTGAACACTGAAGCTTTCTTT.

This clone appeared a single time. The rearrangement uses TRBV5-1 and TRBJ1-5; D gene unclear. This CDR3 region has 16 residues. Germline assignment: CDR1 SGHRS and CDR2 YFSETQ. Trimming shortened V by 4 bases and J by 2 bases, and 16 bases separated the two germline ends. CDR3 loop: CASSLTPGGGNQPQHF. The DNA of the CDR3 is TGCGCCAGCAGCCTTACACCCGGCGGAGGCAATCAGCCCCAGCATTTT.

This clone was picked up one time. This chain connects TRBV5-1 to TRBJ2-3; D is unresolved. Per germline, CDR1 SGHRS and CDR2 YFSETQ. The CDR3 totals 13 residues. In DNA, the CDR3 is TGCGCAGCCTCCGATCTTAGCACAGATACGCAGTATTTT. This gives the protein CAASDLSTDTQYF.

This chain joins TRBV2 and TRBJ1-5; 9 positions match TRBD1. V shed 8 bases and J 5 bases; nucleotides not matched to a gene: 4. This CDR3 contains 13 residues. Germline V gene data show CDR1 as SNHLY and CDR2 as FYNNEI. CDR3 loop: CASRDRVDQPQHF. The CDR3 nucleotides are TGTGCCAGCCGGGACAGGGTCGATCAGCCCCAGCATTTT.

This chain connects TRBV14 to TRBJ1-4; no reliable D call. V was pared by 0 bases and J by 8 bases, with 7 bases between. The CDR3 is 13 residues long. The germline gives CDR1 SGHDN, CDR2 FVKESK. CDR3 in DNA: TGTGCCAGCAGCCAAGAACGTCTCGAAAAACTGTTTTTT. The encoded protein is CASSQERLEKLFF.

This clone has just a few counts. The genes are TRBV7-9 and TRBJ1-4; D is undetermined. Trimming shortened V by 3 bases and J by 7 bases, and 15 bases separated the two germline ends. CDR1 and CDR2 (germline): SEHNR, FQNEAQ (reference sequence). This CDR3 region has 15 residues. In DNA, the CDR3 is TGTGCCAGCAGCTTGGCGGAAACAAGGAGTGAAAAACTGTTTTTT. Its protein product is CASSLAETRSEKLFF. Full variable domain (missing parts from reference TRBV7-9 and TRBJ1-4): DTGVSQNPRHKITKRGQNVTFRCDPISEHNRLYWYRQTLGQGPEFLTYFQNEAQLEKSRLLSDRFSAERPKGSFSTLEIQRTEQGDSAMYLCASSLAETRSEKLFFGSGTQLSVL.

This chain connects TRBV19 to TRBJ2-3; D gene unclear. From germline, CDR1 is LNHDA and CDR2 SQIVND (reference sequence). There are 15 residues in the CDR3. Trimming removed 1 base at V and 1 base at J, with 9 bases between. In DNA, the CDR3 is TGTGCCAGTAGTATAGTGGGGTATCGCACAGATACGCAGTATTTT. This codes for CASSIVGYRTDTQYF.

This clone has a single count. This chain joins TRBV6-1 and TRBJ2-1; no reliable D call. Trimming took 6 bases from V and 4 from J, leaving 10 bases between them. Per germline, CDR1 MNHNS and CDR2 SASEGT. CDR3 length equals 13 residues. CDR3 sequence reads: CASSATKYNEQFF. In nucleotides, the CDR3 is TGTGCCAGCAGCGCCACAAAGTACAATGAGCAGTTCTTC.

This clone was recorded a few times. The genes are TRBV7-9 and TRBJ1-2; D gene ambiguous. V lost 9 bases to trimming and J lost 3 bases, with 11 bases between them. The CDR3 is 12 residues long. In germline, CDR1 is SEHNR, CDR2 FQNEAQ (reference sequence). CDR3 protein: CARGSPDYGYTF. CDR3 sequence (DNA): TGTGCCAGAGGATCTCCGGACTATGGCTACACCTTC.